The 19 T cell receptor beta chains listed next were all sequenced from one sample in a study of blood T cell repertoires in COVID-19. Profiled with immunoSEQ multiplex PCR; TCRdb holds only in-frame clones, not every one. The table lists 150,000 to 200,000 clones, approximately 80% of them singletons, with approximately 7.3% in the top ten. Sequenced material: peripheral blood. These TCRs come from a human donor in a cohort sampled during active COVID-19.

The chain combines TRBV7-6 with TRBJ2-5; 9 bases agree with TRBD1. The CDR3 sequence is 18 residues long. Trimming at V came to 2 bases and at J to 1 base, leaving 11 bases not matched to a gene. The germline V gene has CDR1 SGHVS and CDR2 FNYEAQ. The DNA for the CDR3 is TGTGCCAGCAGCTTAAGCTACATCGGGACAGGGATCCAAGAGACCCAGTACTTC. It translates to CASSLSYIGTGIQETQYF. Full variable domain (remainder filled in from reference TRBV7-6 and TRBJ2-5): GAGVSQSPRYKVTKRGQDVALRCDPISGHVSLYWYRQALGQGPEFLTYFNYEAQQDKSGLPNDRFSAERPEGSISTLTIQRTEQRDSAMYRCASSLSYIGTGIQETQYFGPGTRLLVL.

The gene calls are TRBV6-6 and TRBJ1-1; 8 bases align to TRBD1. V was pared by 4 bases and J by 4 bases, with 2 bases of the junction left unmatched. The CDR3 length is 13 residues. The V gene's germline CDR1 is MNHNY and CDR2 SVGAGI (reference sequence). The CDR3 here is CASSSQGGTEAFF. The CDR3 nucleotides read TGTGCCAGCAGTTCACAGGGGGGCACTGAAGCTTTCTTT.

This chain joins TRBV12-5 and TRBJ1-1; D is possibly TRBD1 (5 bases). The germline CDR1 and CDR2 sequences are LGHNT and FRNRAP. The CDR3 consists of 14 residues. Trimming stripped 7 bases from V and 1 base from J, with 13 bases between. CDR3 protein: CASVPGLGNTEAFF. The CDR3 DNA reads TGTGCTAGTGTCCCGGGACTCGGGAACACTGAAGCTTTCTTT.

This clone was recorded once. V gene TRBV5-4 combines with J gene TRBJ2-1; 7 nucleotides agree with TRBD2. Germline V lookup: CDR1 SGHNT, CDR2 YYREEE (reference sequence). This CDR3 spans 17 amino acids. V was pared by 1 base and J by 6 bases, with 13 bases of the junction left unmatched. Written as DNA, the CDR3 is TGTGCCAGCAGCTTGAAGCGGGACGCAACCCTGGCCAATGAGCAGTTCTTC. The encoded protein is CASSLKRDATLANEQFF.

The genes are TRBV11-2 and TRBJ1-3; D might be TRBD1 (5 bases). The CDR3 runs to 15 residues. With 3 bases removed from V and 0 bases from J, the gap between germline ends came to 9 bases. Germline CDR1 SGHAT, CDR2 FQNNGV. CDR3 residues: CASSLGGGSGNTIYF. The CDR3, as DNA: TGTGCCAGCAGCTTGGGGGGGGGCTCTGGAAACACCATATATTTT.

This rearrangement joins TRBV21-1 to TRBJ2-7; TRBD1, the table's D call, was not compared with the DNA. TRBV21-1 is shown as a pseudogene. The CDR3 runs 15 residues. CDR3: CASSKLGDREHEQYF. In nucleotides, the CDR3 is TGTGCCAGCAGCAAATTAGGGGACAGGGAACACGAGCAGTACTTC.

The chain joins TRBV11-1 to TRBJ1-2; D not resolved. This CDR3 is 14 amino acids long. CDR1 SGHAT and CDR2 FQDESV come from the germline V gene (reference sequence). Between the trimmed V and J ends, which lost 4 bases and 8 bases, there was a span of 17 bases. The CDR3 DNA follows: TGTGCCAGCAGCTCCGCCGCGGGTAGCGCGGGCTACACCTTC. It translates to CASSSAAGSAGYTF.

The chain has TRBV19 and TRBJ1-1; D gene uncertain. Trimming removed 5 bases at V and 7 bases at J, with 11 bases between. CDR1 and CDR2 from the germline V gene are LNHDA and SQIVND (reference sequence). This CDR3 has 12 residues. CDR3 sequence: CASSWALGEAFF. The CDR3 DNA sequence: TGTGCCAGTAGTTGGGCATTGGGTGAAGCTTTCTTT.

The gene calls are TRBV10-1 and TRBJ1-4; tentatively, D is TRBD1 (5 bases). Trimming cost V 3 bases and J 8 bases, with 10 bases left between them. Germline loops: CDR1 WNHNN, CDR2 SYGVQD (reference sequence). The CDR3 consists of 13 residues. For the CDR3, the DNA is TGCGCCAGCAGTGATTCAAGGGGAGAAAAACTGTTTTTT. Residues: CASSDSRGEKLFF.

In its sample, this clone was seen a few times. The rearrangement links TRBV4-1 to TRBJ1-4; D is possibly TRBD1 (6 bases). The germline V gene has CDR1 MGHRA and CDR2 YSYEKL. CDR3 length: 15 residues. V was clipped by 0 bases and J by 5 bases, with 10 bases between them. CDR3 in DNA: TGCGCCAGCAGCCAAGAGGACAGAGAGAATGAAAAACTGTTTTTT. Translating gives CASSQEDRENEKLFF.

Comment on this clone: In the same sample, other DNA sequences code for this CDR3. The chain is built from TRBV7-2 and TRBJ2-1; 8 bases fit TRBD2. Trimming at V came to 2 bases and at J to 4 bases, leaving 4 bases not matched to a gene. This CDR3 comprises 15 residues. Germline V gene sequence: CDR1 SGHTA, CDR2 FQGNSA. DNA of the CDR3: TGTGCCAGCAGCTTAAGCGGGGGCCTTTACAATGAGCAGTTCTTC. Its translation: CASSLSGGLYNEQFF.

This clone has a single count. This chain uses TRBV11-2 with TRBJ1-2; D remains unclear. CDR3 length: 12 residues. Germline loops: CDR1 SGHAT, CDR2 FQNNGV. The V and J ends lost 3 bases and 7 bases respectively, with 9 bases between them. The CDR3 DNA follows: TGTGCCAGCAGCTTTGGAGGGTTTGGCTACACCTTC. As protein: CASSFGGFGYTF. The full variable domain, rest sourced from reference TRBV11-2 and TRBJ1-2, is EAGVAQSPRYKIIEKRQSVAFWCNPISGHATLYWYQQILGQGPKLLIQFQNNGVVDDSQLPKDRFSAERLKGVDSTLKIQPAKLEDSAVYLCASSFGGFGYTFGSGTRLTVV.

CDR3 bases: TGCAGCGTTGAAGCCACAGGGGGCGCCTCTCATGGCTACACCTTC. Protein: CSVEATGGASHGYTF. This chain links TRBV29-1 with TRBJ1-2; 9 bases line up with TRBD1. This CDR3 is built from 15 residues. Unmatched junction bases numbered 9, after V lost 1 base and J lost 6 bases. CDR1 and CDR2 (germline): SQVTM, ANQGSEA.

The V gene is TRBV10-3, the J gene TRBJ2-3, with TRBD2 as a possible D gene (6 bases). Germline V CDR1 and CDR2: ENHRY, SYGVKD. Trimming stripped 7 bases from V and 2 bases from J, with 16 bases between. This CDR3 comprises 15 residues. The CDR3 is CAIKPLGGTTDTQYF. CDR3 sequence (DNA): TGTGCCATCAAACCCCTGGGCGGGACCACAGATACGCAGTATTTT.

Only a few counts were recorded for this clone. The CDR3 sequence: CASSPPGTVISGNTIYF. In nucleotides, the CDR3 is TGTGCCAGCAGCCCACCTGGGACAGTTATCTCTGGAAACACCATATATTTT. The rearrangement uses TRBV7-9 and TRBJ1-3; 7 bases are shared with TRBD1. This CDR3 has 17 amino acids. Trimming cost V 5 bases and J 0 bases; bases outside gene matches: 10. The germline gives CDR1 SEHNR, CDR2 FQNEAQ (reference sequence).

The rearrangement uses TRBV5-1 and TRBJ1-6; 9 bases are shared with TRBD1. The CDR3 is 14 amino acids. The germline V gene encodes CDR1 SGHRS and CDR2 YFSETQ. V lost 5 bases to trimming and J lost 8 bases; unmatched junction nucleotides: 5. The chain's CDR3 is CASRRDREDSPLHF. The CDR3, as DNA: TGCGCCAGCAGACGGGACAGGGAGGATTCACCCCTCCACTTT. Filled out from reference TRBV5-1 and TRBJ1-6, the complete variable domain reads KAGVTQTPRYLIKTRGQQVTLSCSPISGHRSVSWYQQTPGQGLQFLFEYFSETQRNKGNFPGRFSGRQFSNSRSEMNVSTLELGDSALYLCASRRDREDSPLHFGNGTRLTVT.

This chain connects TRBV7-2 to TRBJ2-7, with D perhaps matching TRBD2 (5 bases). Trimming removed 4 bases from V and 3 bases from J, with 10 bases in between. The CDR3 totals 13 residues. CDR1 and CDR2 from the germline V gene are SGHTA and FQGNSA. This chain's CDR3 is CASSYLGNYEQYF. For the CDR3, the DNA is TGTGCCAGCAGCTATCTCGGGAACTACGAGCAGTACTTC.

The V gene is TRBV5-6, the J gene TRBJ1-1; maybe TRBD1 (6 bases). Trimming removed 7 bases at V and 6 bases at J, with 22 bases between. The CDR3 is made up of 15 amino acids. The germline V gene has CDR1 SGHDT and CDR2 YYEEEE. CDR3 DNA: TGTGCCAGCTCCCTGGGGGGGCCCGGTGGGTCTGAAGCTTTCTTT. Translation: CASSLGGPGGSEAFF.

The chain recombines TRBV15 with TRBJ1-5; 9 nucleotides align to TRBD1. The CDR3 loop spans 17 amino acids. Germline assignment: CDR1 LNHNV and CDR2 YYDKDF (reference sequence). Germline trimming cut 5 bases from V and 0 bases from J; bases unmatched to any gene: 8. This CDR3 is CATSGTGTGNSNQPQHF. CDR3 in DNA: TGTGCCACCAGCGGGACCGGGACAGGGAATAGCAATCAGCCCCAGCATTTT. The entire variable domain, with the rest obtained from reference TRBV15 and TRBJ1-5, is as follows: DAMVIQNPRYQVTQFGKPVTLSCSQTLNHNVMYWYQQKSSQAPKLLFHYYDKDFNNEADTPDNFQSRRPNTSFCFLDIRSPGLGDTAMYLCATSGTGTGNSNQPQHFGDGTRLSIL.